Detailed here is one TCR beta chain. Antigen specificity is unknown. The sample belongs to a study of T cell responses to AZD1222 COVID-19 vaccine. Data came from immunoSEQ multiplex PCR; TCRdb stores just in-frame clones and leaves some out. The table includes tens of thousands of clones, more than 90% detected once. The CDR3 extends over 13 amino acids. V gave up 6 bases and J gave up 4 bases, with 12 bases separating them. Germline CDR1 reads LNHDA; CDR2 reads SQIVND (reference sequence). The study, taken as a whole, reports: Donor demographics were predominantly white British with a female majority; clonal diversity may be underestimated.

The receptor comes from an adult in good health. The sample consisted of peripheral blood, taken on day 0 of AZD1222 vaccination. This sequence joins TRBV19 and TRBJ2-5; D possibly corresponds to TRBD1 (6 bases). For the CDR3, the DNA is TGTGCCAGTAGGGCAGGGGCGGGAGAGACCCAGTACTTC. Translating gives CASRAGAGETQYF.